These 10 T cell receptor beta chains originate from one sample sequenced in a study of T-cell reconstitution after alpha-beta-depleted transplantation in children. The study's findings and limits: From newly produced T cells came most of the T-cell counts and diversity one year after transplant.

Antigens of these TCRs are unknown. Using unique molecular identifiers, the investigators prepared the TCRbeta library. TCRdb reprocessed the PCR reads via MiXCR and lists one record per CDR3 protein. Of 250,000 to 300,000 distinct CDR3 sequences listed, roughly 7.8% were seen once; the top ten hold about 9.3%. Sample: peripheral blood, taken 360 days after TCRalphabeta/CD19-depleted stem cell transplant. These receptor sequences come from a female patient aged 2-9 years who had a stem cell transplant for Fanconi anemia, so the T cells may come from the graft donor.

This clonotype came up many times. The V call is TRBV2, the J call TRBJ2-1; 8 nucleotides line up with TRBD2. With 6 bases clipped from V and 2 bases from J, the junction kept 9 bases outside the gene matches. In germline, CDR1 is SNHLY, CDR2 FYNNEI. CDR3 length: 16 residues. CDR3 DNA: TGTGCCAGCAGCTTATCAGCGGGAGACCCCTACAATGAGCAGTTCTTC. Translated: CASSLSAGDPYNEQFF.

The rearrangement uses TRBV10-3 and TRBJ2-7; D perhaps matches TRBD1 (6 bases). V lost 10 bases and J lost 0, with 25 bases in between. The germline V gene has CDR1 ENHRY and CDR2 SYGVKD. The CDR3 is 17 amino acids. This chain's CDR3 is CATKRTSRLTGSYEQYF. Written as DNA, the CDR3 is TGTGCCACCAAAAGAACTTCCCGCTTGACAGGCTCCTACGAGCAGTACTTC.

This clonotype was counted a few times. CDR3 DNA: TGTGCCAGCAGCCCACTAGAAGCAGAAAACATTCAGTACTTC. Translated: CASSPLEAENIQYF. The chain uses TRBV16 and TRBJ2-4; tentatively, D is TRBD2 (5 bases). This CDR3 is 14 amino acids long. The V end was cut by 4 bases, the J end by 5 bases, with 12 bases between. The germline CDR1 and CDR2 sequences are KGHSY and FQNENV.

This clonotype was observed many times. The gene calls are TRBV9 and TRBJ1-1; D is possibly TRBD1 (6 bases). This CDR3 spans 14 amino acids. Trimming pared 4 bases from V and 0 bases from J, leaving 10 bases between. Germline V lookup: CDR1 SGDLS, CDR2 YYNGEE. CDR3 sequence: CASSQDRMNTEAFF. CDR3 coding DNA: TGTGCCAGCAGCCAAGACAGGATGAACACTGAAGCTTTCTTT.

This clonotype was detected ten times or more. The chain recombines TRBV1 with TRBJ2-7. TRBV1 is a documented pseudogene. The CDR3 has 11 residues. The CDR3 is CTSSEDYEQYF. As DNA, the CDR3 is TGCACCAGCAGTGAAGACTACGAGCAGTACTTC.

CDR3 amino acids: CASSLRRDNSPLHF. The CDR3 nucleotides read TGTGCCAGCAGTTTAAGGCGGGATAATTCACCCCTCCACTTT. The rearrangement joins TRBV12-3 or TRBV12-4 to TRBJ1-6; D not certain. The CDR3 has 14 amino acids. Trimming cost V 2 bases and J 5 bases, with 7 bases left between them.

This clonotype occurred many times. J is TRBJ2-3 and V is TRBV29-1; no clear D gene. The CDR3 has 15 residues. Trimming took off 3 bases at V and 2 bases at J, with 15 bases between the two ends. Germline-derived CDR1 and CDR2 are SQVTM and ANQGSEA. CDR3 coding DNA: TGCAGCGTTGATCGCCCCCGTCTCTACACAGATACGCAGTATTTT. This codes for CSVDRPRLYTDTQYF.

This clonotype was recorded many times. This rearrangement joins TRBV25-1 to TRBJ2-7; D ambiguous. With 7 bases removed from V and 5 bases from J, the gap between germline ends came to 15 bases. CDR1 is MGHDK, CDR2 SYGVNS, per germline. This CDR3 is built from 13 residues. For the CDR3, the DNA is TGTGCCAGCACCCGAGACCCATCCGACGAGCAGTACTTC. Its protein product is CASTRDPSDEQYF.

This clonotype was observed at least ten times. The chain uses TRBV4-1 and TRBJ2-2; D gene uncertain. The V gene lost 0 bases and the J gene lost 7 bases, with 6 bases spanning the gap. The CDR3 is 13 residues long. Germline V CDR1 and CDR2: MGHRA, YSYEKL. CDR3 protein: CASSQDLDGELFF. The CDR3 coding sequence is TGCGCCAGCAGCCAAGATCTTGACGGGGAGCTGTTTTTT.

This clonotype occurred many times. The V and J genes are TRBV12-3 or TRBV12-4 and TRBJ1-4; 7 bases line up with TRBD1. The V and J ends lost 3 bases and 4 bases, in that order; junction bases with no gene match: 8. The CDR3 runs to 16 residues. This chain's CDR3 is CASSFDLGQNNEKLFF. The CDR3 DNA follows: TGTGCCAGCAGTTTTGATTTGGGACAGAATAATGAAAAACTGTTTTTT.